A selection of T cell receptor beta chains follows, all from one sample in a study of cytomegalovirus exposure and HLA in healthy donors. The table came from immunoSEQ multiplex PCR; TCRdb's copy has only in-frame clones and leaves some out. Seen here are roughly 160,000 clones, around 77% observed once, and the top ten hold 1.5% to 2%. Sequenced input: PBMCs. The source is a woman in her twenties or thirties in good health and CMV-seronegative. The CDR3 runs from the conserved cysteine through the conserved F or W. The order of the fields is V gene, D gene, clone size, J gene, CDR3 protein, CDR3 DNA. D genes are given only for firm matches. The listing skips clone size in some rows; elsewhere it reads once, few, many or a size class.

v_gene: TRBV29-1
d_gene: TRBD1
abundance: -
j_gene: TRBJ1-4
CDR3aa: CSARGTGGEKLFF
CDR3nt: TGCAGCGCGCGAGGGACAGGGGGAGAAAAACTGTTTTTT

v_gene: TRBV5-4
d_gene: -
abundance: -
j_gene: TRBJ2-3
CDR3aa: CASSLVSGTADTQYF
CDR3nt: TGTGCCAGCAGCTTGGTGTCGGGAACGGCAGATACGCAGTATTTT

v_gene: TRBV29-1
d_gene: TRBD2
abundance: -
j_gene: TRBJ2-7
CDR3aa: CSVIAGGGFFYEQYF
CDR3nt: TGCAGCGTGATAGCGGGAGGGGGGTTTTTTTACGAGCAGTACTTC

v_gene: TRBV5-1
d_gene: TRBD2
abundance: -
j_gene: TRBJ2-5
CDR3aa: CASSATTSDQETQYF
CDR3nt: TGCGCCAGCAGCGCGACCACTAGCGACCAAGAGACCCAGTACTTC

v_gene: TRBV5-4
d_gene: -
abundance: -
j_gene: TRBJ2-7
CDR3aa: CASSLVAGLSYEQYF
CDR3nt: TGTGCCAGCAGCTTGGTGGCAGGGTTAAGCTACGAGCAGTACTTC

v_gene: TRBV30
d_gene: TRBD2
abundance: -
j_gene: TRBJ2-5
CDR3aa: CAWSGIAGGPGFKQYF
CDR3nt: TGTGCCTGGAGTGGGATAGCGGGAGGTCCCGGATTTAAGCAGTACTTC

v_gene: TRBV7-9
d_gene: -
abundance: few
j_gene: TRBJ1-6
CDR3aa: CASSPSLGGRSYNSPLHF
CDR3nt: TGTGCCAGCAGCCCCTCGCTGGGGGGGAGGTCCTATAATTCACCCCTCCACTTT

v_gene: TRBV15
d_gene: -
abundance: -
j_gene: TRBJ1-2
CDR3aa: CATSFSILAPGGYTF
CDR3nt: TGTGCCACCAGCTTCAGCATTCTAGCCCCGGGAGGCTACACCTTC

v_gene: TRBV28
d_gene: -
abundance: -
j_gene: TRBJ2-3
CDR3aa: CASSLSAEGTQYF
CDR3nt: TGTGCCAGCAGTTTATCCGCTGAGGGTACGCAGTATTTT

v_gene: TRBV18
d_gene: -
abundance: -
j_gene: TRBJ1-6
CDR3aa: CASSGGNSPLHF
CDR3nt: TGTGCCAGCTCAGGGGGGAATTCACCCCTCCACTTT

v_gene: TRBV19
d_gene: TRBD1
abundance: -
j_gene: TRBJ2-7
CDR3aa: CASSIDLILDRDTSYEQYF
CDR3nt: TGTGCCAGTAGTATAGATCTTATATTGGACAGGGATACTTCCTACGAGCAGTACTTC

v_gene: TRBV6-5
d_gene: TRBD1
abundance: -
j_gene: TRBJ2-7
CDR3aa: CASSPTGTGGDEQYF
CDR3nt: TGTGCCAGCAGTCCGACCGGGACAGGCGGCGACGAGCAGTACTTC

v_gene: TRBV11-2
d_gene: TRBD1
abundance: -
j_gene: TRBJ2-7
CDR3aa: CASSSKTGSRIYEQYF
CDR3nt: TGTGCCAGCAGCTCAAAGACAGGGTCTCGTATCTACGAGCAGTACTTC